The rows below give T cell receptor beta chains drawn from one sample of a study of OX40 agonist ivuxolimab in advanced cancers. Here immunoSEQ multiplex PCR was the method, and the copy in TCRdb shows in-frame clones only, minus some. This sample has roughly 95,000 clones, with 85% to 90% found just once. The sequences come from CD4+ or CD8+ T cells sorted from blood, collected in a trial of the OX40 agonist ivuxolimab. The source is an adult with an advanced solid tumor such as melanoma, head and neck, liver or kidney cancer. Each CDR3 is given with its conserved first and last residue. A D gene is named only where the DNA matches it firmly. For some rows the clone size is stated as once, few or many, or as a class when expanded; others skip it.

V	J	D	size	DNA	CDR3
TRBV6-1	TRBJ2-7	TRBD2	-	TGTGCCATTAGAAGACTAGCGGGCTCCTACGAGCAGTACTTC	CAIRRLAGSYEQYF
TRBV19	TRBJ1-5	-	-	TGTGCCAGTAGGGTGGATAGCAATCAGCCCCAGCATTTT	CASRVDSNQPQHF
TRBV7-2	TRBJ2-7	TRBD2	-	TGTGCCAGCACTCGGACTAGCGGCCTCTACGAGCAGTACTTC	CASTRTSGLYEQYF
TRBV19	TRBJ2-7	-	-	TGTGCCACCAACAGCGGAGATAGCTCCTACGAGCAGTACTTC	CATNSGDSSYEQYF
TRBV13	TRBJ2-7	TRBD1	-	TGTGCCAGCAGCTCGTCCCGGGACAGGGGATCGGTATACGAGCAGTACTTC	CASSSSRDRGSVYEQYF
TRBV13	TRBJ1-3	-	-	TGTGCCAGCAGCGACCGGGGGCGGTCTGGAAACACCATATATTTT	CASSDRGRSGNTIYF
TRBV27	TRBJ2-4	-	-	TGTGCCAGCAGTTCCCCCCGGGACAAGGGCCTAGCCAAAAACATTCAGTACTTC	CASSSPRDKGLAKNIQYF
TRBV7-8	TRBJ2-7	TRBD2	-	TGTGCCAGCAGCTTGCACTCTCCGGGAGCGGGAGGTACCTACGAGCAGTACTTC	CASSLHSPGAGGTYEQYF
TRBV2	TRBJ2-1	-	-	TGTGCCAGCAGTTACGACCCCCTGGCCAATGAGCAGTTCTTC	CASSYDPLANEQFF
TRBV5-5	TRBJ1-2	-	-	TGTGCCAGCAGCAACCCCGGGACAAGGCGTGGCTACACCTTC	CASSNPGTRRGYTF
TRBV28	TRBJ1-1	-	-	TGTGCCAGCAACGACGTGACTGAAGCTTTCTTT	CASNDVTEAFF
TRBV5-5	TRBJ1-4	-	once	TGTGCCAGCAGCTTCAAGGGTATGAATGAAAAACTGTTTTTT	CASSFKGMNEKLFF